The clone carrying this TCR beta chain was found a few times. Its antigen is not known. This record comes from a study of blood T cells in healthy people across ages. Looking at the study overall: Capture by template switching was about one barcoded beta molecule per two T cells.

Then a second PCR, running about 7 to 11 cycles, was carried out with a sample-barcoded 5' primer and a J-beta primer mix. TCRdb processed the 5' RACE reads anew with MiXCR; each CDR3 protein has one entry. This table has hundreds of thousands of distinct CDR3 sequences, 35% to 50% appearing once. Germline loops: CDR1 MDHEN, CDR2 SYDVKM. The CDR3 spans 13 residues. V lost 5 bases to trimming and J lost 6 bases, with 11 bases between them. Ten milliliters was the volume of peripheral blood drawn from each donor. Study-level results: No one knew whether donors had CMV, which possibly confounded expanded clonotype changes. Per million T cells, the diversity of TCR beta decreased roughly linearly as age advanced.

The sequenced sample consisted of blood. The origin of this receptor is a man aged 80 or over in good health. The V call is TRBV28, the J call TRBJ2-1; the D is unclear. CDR3 in amino acids: CASSGTSANEQFF. CDR3 DNA: TGTGCCAGCAGTGGCACTTCCGCCAATGAGCAGTTCTTC.